The present TCR beta chain was sequenced within a study of beta chain features in type 1 diabetes. Study-level points and caveats: The question left open here concerned HLA type influencing TCRB rearrangement. Shortening that was moderate but significant affected the TCRB CDR3s of Type 1 diabetes patients in all four CD4+ subsets. Whatever favoring of shorter templates PCR might show would apply equally to patients and controls. VDJ junctions from type 1 diabetes patients carried fewer insertions and larger deletions.

This clone showed up just a few times. Its antigen is unknown. The CDR3 is made up of 14 amino acids. CDR1 and CDR2 from the germline V gene are GTSNPN and SVGIG (reference sequence). Trimming took 1 base from V and 3 from J, leaving 9 bases between them. The whole isolated RNA underwent reverse transcription, so sequencing captured expressed TCRB transcripts. TCRdb's copy holds only in-frame clones and misses some; the assay was immunoSEQ multiplex PCR. The sample shows hundreds of thousands of clones, around 9.9% of them seen only once. The V and J genes are TRBV30 and TRBJ1-4; D call uncertain. The sequence derives from a man aged 25-45 years with type 1 diabetes. The specimen was naive CD4+ T cells from blood. The CDR3 loop reads CAWSGAASNEKLFF. The CDR3 DNA is TGTGCCTGGAGTGGGGCCGCTTCTAATGAAAAACTGTTTTTT.